This T cell receptor (beta chain) was found in a study of blood T cell repertoires in COVID-19. Germline lookup yields CDR1 MNHEY and CDR2 SVGEGT. The CDR3 sequence is 16 residues long. The V end lost 6 bases, the J end lost 10 bases, and 24 bases lay between the germline ends. Sequencing was performed with immunoSEQ multiplex PCR; in TCRdb, only in-frame clones are kept and a portion is missing. The profile covers about 260,000 clones, with approximately 86% appearing a single time and around 9.5% taken by the ten largest. Sequences were obtained from peripheral blood. This clonotype originated in a man aged 35 to 55 who had recovered from COVID-19. This chain uses TRBV6-2 or TRBV6-3 with TRBJ1-4, with a weak D call TRBD1 (6 bases). The CDR3 is CASSPANSGDRRKLFF. In DNA, the CDR3 is TGTGCCAGCAGCCCCGCGAACTCAGGGGATCGGAGAAAACTGTTTTTT.